The 21 T cell receptor beta chains presented below share a single source sample, sequenced in a study of identical twins (dated by TCRdb to about 2016). The library relied on 5' RACE. Sequencing used an Illumina HiSeq 2000. The public reads were reanalyzed by TCRdb: fastp trimming at Q25, MiXCR alignment, in-frame beta chains only. All rows with the same CDR3 protein become a single entry with the most common DNA and genes. The sample contains about 290,000 distinct CDR3 sequences, nearly 9.5% of them found a single time. The ten largest clones represent 5.5% to 9% of the sample. The sample was also reused in another study, on yellow fever vaccine responses in identical twins.

The sequenced sample was CD8+ T cells sorted from blood. These receptors were collected from a young woman in good health.

This chain uses TRBV6-5 with TRBJ1-1; TRBD1 might be the D (5 bases). Between the trimmed V and J ends, which lost 2 bases and 4 bases, there was a span of 14 bases. Germline V gene data show CDR1 as MNHEY and CDR2 as SVGAGI. The CDR3 loop spans 15 amino acids. The CDR3 here is CASSYSGEGSTEAFF. CDR3 DNA sequence: TGTGCCAGCAGTTACAGCGGGGAGGGGAGCACTGAAGCTTTCTTT.

This clonotype turned up a few times. The chain is built from TRBV3-1 and TRBJ2-7; 9 bases agree with TRBD2. CDR3 size: 15 residues. Losses at the gene ends were 5 bases for V and 6 bases for J; bases not matched to a gene: 11. Germline V gene lookup returns CDR1 LGHDT and CDR2 YNNKEL (reference sequence). The CDR3 sequence: CASSSRLAEYSEQYF. For the CDR3, the DNA is TGTGCCAGCAGCTCGAGACTAGCGGAATACTCCGAGCAGTACTTC.

This clonotype was observed many times. This chain joins TRBV7-2 and TRBJ2-7, with D tentatively TRBD1 (6 bases). V dropped 1 base and J dropped 3 bases, with 10 bases sitting between them. This CDR3 is 14 amino acids long. CDR1 is SGHTA and CDR2 is FQGNSA in the germline V gene. The DNA of the CDR3 is TGTGCCAGCAGCTTAGGCCCAGGGGACTACGAGCAGTACTTC. This gives the protein CASSLGPGDYEQYF.

This clonotype was observed at least ten times. The V gene is TRBV12-3 or TRBV12-4, the J gene TRBJ2-4, with 15 bases identical to TRBD2. This CDR3 spans 18 amino acids. Trimming at V came to 4 bases and at J to 1 base, leaving 5 bases not matched to a gene. This chain's CDR3 is CASSWGLAGGQAKNIQYF. The DNA of the CDR3 is TGTGCCAGCAGTTGGGGACTAGCGGGAGGCCAGGCCAAAAACATTCAGTACTTC.

This clonotype was detected many times. This rearrangement joins TRBV27 to TRBJ2-3; no clear D gene. The CDR3 has 14 residues. V was trimmed by 7 bases and J by 1 base, leaving 12 bases between them. Germline V CDR1 and CDR2: MNHEY, SMNVEV (reference sequence). The CDR3 DNA follows: TGTGCCAGCATGGGCCCAACGGGCACAGATACGCAGTATTTT. Its translation is CASMGPTGTDTQYF.

The J gene is TRBJ2-7, the V gene TRBV7-9; D gene uncertain. Looked up from germline, CDR1 is SEHNR and CDR2 is FQNEAQ (reference sequence). The CDR3 is 14 amino acids. V lost 1 base, J lost 1 base, and 8 bases lay in between. CDR3: CASSLDPESYEQYF. The DNA for the CDR3 is TGTGCCAGCAGCTTAGATCCGGAGTCCTACGAGCAGTACTTC.

This clonotype was observed many times. The rearrangement joins TRBV2 to TRBJ2-7; the D call may be TRBD1 or TRBD2 (5 bases each). The CDR3 covers 12 residues. Germline values: CDR1 SNHLY, CDR2 FYNNEI. Trimming removed 2 bases from V and 7 bases from J, with 9 bases in between. CDR3 in DNA: TGTGCCAGCAGTGAACGGGGCGCTGAGCAGTACTTC. It yields the protein CASSERGAEQYF.

This chain joins TRBV5-1 and TRBJ2-1; a weak D match, TRBD1 (6 bases). The CDR3 has 11 amino acids. CDR1 and CDR2 from the germline V gene are SGHRS and YFSETQ. Trimming left V 2 bases short and J 13 bases short, with 10 bases between. The CDR3 region has the DNA TGCGCCAGCAGCTTCATGGGACAACAGTTCTTC. Encoded protein: CASSFMGQQFF.

The table lists this clonotype with many counts. The chain uses TRBV11-2 and TRBJ2-7; 7 nucleotides line up with TRBD1. Germline values: CDR1 SGHAT, CDR2 FQNNGV. The junction had 3 bases not matched to a gene; V was cut back by 4 bases and J by 6 bases. This CDR3 has 12 residues. The CDR3 region has the DNA TGTGCCAGCAGCTCACAGGGGATCGAGCAGTACTTC. Its translation: CASSSQGIEQYF. Filled out from reference TRBV11-2 and TRBJ2-7, the complete variable domain reads EAGVAQSPRYKIIEKRQSVAFWCNPISGHATLYWYQQILGQGPKLLIQFQNNGVVDDSQLPKDRFSAERLKGVDSTLKIQPAKLEDSAVYLCASSSQGIEQYFGPGTRLTVT.

This chain uses TRBV14 with TRBJ2-1; TRBD2 matches at 7 bases. The V segment lost 2 bases and the J segment 4 bases; nucleotides outside the gene matches: 5. CDR3 size: 15 residues. Germline V gives CDR1 SGHDN, CDR2 FVKESK. This chain's CDR3 is CASSQRDYPYNEQFF. CDR3 nucleotide sequence: TGTGCCAGCAGCCAAAGGGACTACCCGTACAATGAGCAGTTCTTC.

J is TRBJ1-6 and V is TRBV4-1; possible D gene TRBD1, 5 bases. Trimming took off 1 base at V and 9 bases at J, with 7 bases between the two ends. The CDR3 runs to 13 residues. The germline V gene encodes CDR1 MGHRA and CDR2 YSYEKL. CDR3: CASSQGGGSPLHF. Here the CDR3 DNA reads TGCGCCAGCAGCCAAGGCGGGGGTTCACCCCTCCACTTT.

This clonotype was counted between two and nine times. The gene calls are TRBV4-2 and TRBJ2-7; D is unclear. In germline, CDR1 is LGHNA, CDR2 YNFKEQ. The CDR3 covers 14 residues. Trimming stripped 0 bases from V and 4 bases from J, with 10 bases between. CDR3 DNA sequence: TGTGCCAGCAGCCAAGAAGGCAAGGTATACGAGCAGTACTTC. It specifies CASSQEGKVYEQYF.

This clonotype appeared many times. This chain uses TRBV2 with TRBJ1-5, with 8 bases lining up with TRBD1. The V gene's germline CDR1 is SNHLY and CDR2 FYNNEI. The CDR3 is 14 amino acids. With V trimmed by 8 bases and J by 3 bases, 6 bases remained unmatched. The DNA of the CDR3 is TGTGCCAGCGGACAGGGAGGGCTCAATCAGCCCCAGCATTTT. This sequence encodes CASGQGGLNQPQHF.

The chain joins TRBV5-6 to TRBJ2-7, with TRBD1 as a possible D gene (5 bases). V gave up 0 bases and J gave up 7 bases, with 14 bases separating them. The CDR3 covers 14 residues. In germline, CDR1 is SGHDT, CDR2 YYEEEE. The CDR3 nucleotides are TGTGCCAGCAGCTTGGTAGGCAGGGCAGGGGAGCAGTACTTC. It yields the protein CASSLVGRAGEQYF.

This sequence joins TRBV20-1 and TRBJ2-3; D is possibly TRBD1 (5 bases). V lost 3 bases to trimming and J lost 2 bases, with 18 bases between them. CDR1 is DFQATT, CDR2 SNEGSKA, per germline (reference sequence). The CDR3 loop spans 16 amino acids. The CDR3: CSASHSGPHSTDTQYF. The CDR3 nucleotides are TGCAGTGCTAGCCATTCAGGGCCTCATTCCACAGATACGCAGTATTTT.

This clonotype was observed at least ten times. The DNA is omitted, as the CDR3 cannot be located on it reliably, and the CDR3 follows TCRdb's listing. The chain is built from TRBV29-1 and TRBJ2-2; the table's TRBD1 call for D was not verified on the DNA. CDR1 is SQVTM, CDR2 ANQGSEA, per germline. The CDR3 is 16 amino acids in total, end residues counted. CDR3 region: CSVGGTGELRAGELFF.

V is TRBV25-1 and J is TRBJ2-2; no firm D call. CDR3 length: 12 amino acids. Trimming cost V 8 bases and J 8 bases, with 12 bases left between them. Germline V CDR1 and CDR2: MGHDK, SYGVNS. The CDR3 region is CASSSREGELFF. The CDR3 DNA reads TGTGCCAGCTCCTCCCGCGAGGGGGAGCTGTTTTTT. The full variable domain, with the rest looked up from reference TRBV25-1 and TRBJ2-2, is EADIYQTPRYLVIGTGKKITLECSQTMGHDKMYWYQQDPGMELHLIHYSYGVNSTEKGDLSSESTVSRIRTEHFPLTLESARPSHTSQYLCASSSREGELFFGEGSRLTVL.

This clonotype was detected ten times or more. The chain has TRBV7-9 and TRBJ2-1, with 10 bases matching TRBD2. The CDR3 consists of 16 residues. Losses at the gene ends were 1 base for V and 5 bases for J; bases not matched to a gene: 5. The germline gives CDR1 SEHNR, CDR2 FQNEAQ (reference sequence). In DNA, the CDR3 is TGTGCCAGCAGCTTAGAGGGGACTAGCGCCCACAATGAGCAGTTCTTC. Protein: CASSLEGTSAHNEQFF.

A word on this clonotype: A read error is possible here, since a much larger clone lies one base away. The CDR3 bases are TGTGCCATCAGCCCTGGACAGGGGCATAAAGAGCAGTACTTC. This codes for CAISPGQGHKEQYF. This chain connects TRBV5-5 to TRBJ2-7, with TRBD1 matching 9 bases. The CDR3 is 14 amino acids. Germline loops: CDR1 SGHKS, CDR2 YYEKEE (reference sequence).

The rearrangement uses TRBV20-1 and TRBJ2-5; D not resolved. Germline V lookup: CDR1 DFQATT, CDR2 SNEGSKA (reference sequence). The CDR3 is made up of 15 amino acids. V was clipped by 0 bases and J by 0 bases, with 11 bases between them. The CDR3 loop is CSARDAHLNQETQYF. DNA for the CDR3: TGCAGTGCTAGAGATGCCCACCTGAACCAAGAGACCCAGTACTTC.

The genes are TRBV12-3 or TRBV12-4 and TRBJ2-7; the D gene is possibly TRBD2 (7 bases). The CDR3 spans 16 residues. V lost 7 bases and J lost 0, with 19 bases in between. CDR3 in amino acids: CASMEWGGLNSYEQYF. The CDR3 coding sequence is TGTGCCAGCATGGAATGGGGGGGGCTGAACTCCTACGAGCAGTACTTC.